This TCR beta chain comes out of a study of T cells in Graves' hyperthyroidism and ophthalmopathy (dated by TCRdb to the late 2010s). Concerning the study at large: Peripheral blood samples were taken at initial diagnosis, before any treatment was given. In addition, the study compared T-cell repertoires in thyroid tissue and in blood from over 5 Graves' hyperthyroidism patients. The 85 to 100 discovery patients were randomly split 7:3 into training and test sets. Prospective prediction of ophthalmopathy was tested in an independent validation cohort consisting of 18 hyperthyroidism patients and around 17 patients who later progressed to ophthalmopathy. According to the paper, TCR Vbeta CDR3 sequencing was carried out on approximately 140 peripheral blood samples, which came from more than 40 ophthalmopathy, 80 or so hyperthyroidism and roughly 17 progressor patients. To identify TCR V-J signatures that set the groups apart, the researchers used a discovery cohort of 90 to 100 patients, made up of 43 with Graves' ophthalmopathy and some 56 with stable Graves' hyperthyroidism. Once sampling was done, hyperthyroidism patients were given methimazole at a starting dose of 30 mg daily, whereas ophthalmopathy patients were given high-dose intravenous methylprednisolone. The study at large found these results: Most expanded thyroid clonotypes (frequency above 0.001) were also detected in blood, suggesting blood repertoires may reflect thyroid immune responses. In validation, the model predicted progression to ophthalmopathy a median of roughly 6.1 months before onset, with 65% to 71% sensitivity and about 75% specificity. In cross-validation, a model built on a 13 V-J signature told ophthalmopathy apart from stable hyperthyroidism with less than 90% sensitivity and roughly 81% specificity, and in testing the same model reached 80%/75%. Sample size was not statistically predetermined, and investigators were not blinded to group allocation.

Hyperthyroidism patients were aged 18 to 65 years and newly diagnosed, with disease duration of less than 2 months. The study excluded patients with uncontrolled infections, other autoimmune diseases, pregnancy or lactation. Diagnoses were based on clinical symptoms, serum thyroxine and TRAb, thyroid ultrasound and orbital computed tomography. Blood from progressor patients was drawn when they were first diagnosed with hyperthyroidism, before any ophthalmopathy symptoms appeared. PBMCs were separated from roughly 10 ml of fresh peripheral blood using Ficoll-Paque density gradient centrifugation. Progressor patients were initially diagnosed with Graves' hyperthyroidism and developed ophthalmopathy during follow-up. Total RNA was extracted with Trizol reagent, and quality was checked on an Agilent 2100 Bioanalyzer. Spanning cysteine to phenylalanine, the CDR3 consists of 13 amino acids. The kept DNA is CDR3 alone, 39 bases in frame from the first base. Trimming at the junction amounts to 0 bases on V and 5 bases on J, and the germline ends lie 8 bases apart. Looking up the germline V gene yields CDR1 MNHEY and CDR2 SVGAGI.

This clonotype was observed at least ten times. Its antigen has not been determined. Base qualities were left out, and no much larger clone turns up one base away. The TCR beta CDR3 regions were amplified from the RNA transcripts. A first-round RT-PCR of the TCR CDR3 used the HTBI primer set with the Qiagen OneStep RT-PCR kit. Libraries were constructed in a second round of multiplex PCR, after which size selection and purification were carried out. Libraries were sequenced paired-end with 100 bp reads on an Illumina HiSeq2000. Per the original workflow: SOAPnuke was used to process the raw data, removing reads that contained adapters or uncalled bases, had a mean Phred below 15, or lacked an exact match to the constant primer or identifier. COPE v1.2.5 was used to merge high-quality paired reads, and clonotypes were defined as unique nucleotide sequences. Clonotypes were aligned to IMGT TRBV, TRBD and TRBJ reference segments using MiTCR v1.1. The analysis was restricted to V-J combinations with a frequency above 0.0001, which together covered 99.2% of the repertoires. A TCS score was defined as the ratio between F50 (clonal expansion) and ExV (chaos), using BLOSUM62-based TCRdist between CDR3 peptides within each V-J. Welch's t-statistics and random forest reduced around 510 V-J features to about 12, which were used in a naive Bayes classifier (R e1071). TCRdb reanalyzed the raw reads on its own, using fastp at Q25 for trimming and MiXCR for clone calling, and kept in-frame beta chains. Duplicate CDR3 protein sequences are folded into a single record with the most common DNA and genes. The V and J calls shown here were made by TCRdb, not taken from the authors' results. This sample lists around 260,000 distinct CDR3 sequences; less than 30% were detected once. Jointly, the top ten make up around 30% of the sample.

This receptor chain uses TRBV6-5 and TRBJ2-7; no D gene is confidently identified. The sequencing sample was made of blood. This TCR was recovered from a man in his forties with Graves' hyperthyroidism that later progressed to Graves' ophthalmopathy. The DNA is as follows: TGTGCCAGCAGTTACTCGACGGCCGACGAGCAGTACTTC. The encoded protein is CASSYSTADEQYF.